Listed below are T cell receptor beta chains from one sample, sequenced in a study of blood T cell repertoires in COVID-19. The table came from immunoSEQ multiplex PCR; TCRdb's copy has only in-frame clones and leaves some out. The sample lists 350,000 to 500,000 clones, around nine tenths occurring once. The sample comprised PBMCs or T cells enriched from blood (not recorded which). The receptors were sampled from a woman under 30 who had been exposed to COVID-19. CDR3s include the opening cysteine and the closing phenylalanine or tryptophan. D genes are given only for firm matches. Only part of the rows carry a size: once, few, many, or a class if the clone is expanded.

DNA,CDR3,J,D,V,size
TGTGCCAGCAGCTTCAAGACTTCCCCCTACAATGAGCAGTTCTTC,CASSFKTSPYNEQFF,TRBJ2-1,.,TRBV11-1,.
TGCGCCAGCAGGAGTAGGGGAGGGGGGCAAGAGACCCAGTACTTC,CASRSRGGGQETQYF,TRBJ2-5,.,TRBV5-1,.
TGTGCCAGCAGTTTTGGGGACAGGACACCCCTCCACTTT,CASSFGDRTPLHF,TRBJ1-6,TRBD1,TRBV28,.
TGTGCCAGCACGGCTCTGCAGGGGTACAATGAGCAGTTCTTC,CASTALQGYNEQFF,TRBJ2-1,.,TRBV6-5,.
TGTGCCAGCAGCTTGGGGGCGAACACTGAAGCTTTCTTT,CASSLGANTEAFF,TRBJ1-1,.,TRBV7-3,.
TGTGTCTATCGGGAGACCCAGTACTTC,CVYRETQYF,TRBJ2-5,.,TRBV12-3/TRBV12-4,.
TGTGCCAGCAGCTCCCCAGGGGGACACCGAATGAACACTGAAGCTTTCTTT,CASSSPGGHRMNTEAFF,TRBJ1-1,TRBD1,TRBV7-9,.
TGCGCCAGCAGCTTATTTGAGCCCTCAAGGGGGTACGAGCAGTACTTC,CASSLFEPSRGYEQYF,TRBJ2-7,.,TRBV5-1,.
TGCGCCAGCAGCCCCGGGGACAGGGAGCGGCAGGATCAGCCCCAGCATTTT,CASSPGDRERQDQPQHF,TRBJ1-5,TRBD1,TRBV5-1,.
TGTGCCAGCAGTCCCACGCTCACAGGGTTTCTCTTT,CASSPTLTGFLF,TRBJ1-1,.,TRBV12-3/TRBV12-4,.
TGTGCCACCAGTGGGGGGACAGGGAACGAGCAGTACTTC,CATSGGTGNEQYF,TRBJ2-7,TRBD1,TRBV24-1,.
TGTGCCAGCAGCTCCGGACAGTTCCCGGTGACTGAAGCTTTCTTT,CASSSGQFPVTEAFF,TRBJ1-1,.,TRBV6-5,.
TGTGCCAGCAGCTCGGACAGGGCAAGCTCCTACGAGCAGTACTTC,CASSSDRASSYEQYF,TRBJ2-7,TRBD1,TRBV5-6,.
TGTGCCAGCAGCTCGGGGAGGCATCGTTACGAGCAGTACTTC,CASSSGRHRYEQYF,TRBJ2-7,.,TRBV7-9,.
TGTGCCAGCAGTTACTCGGATACCCCAGGACTCGTACTAGTTACAGATACGCAGTATTTT,CASSYSDTPGLVLVTDTQYF,TRBJ2-3,.,TRBV6-2/TRBV6-3,.
TGTGCCACCAGGGACAGGGAACAGTCCACTGAAGCTTTCTTT,CATRDREQSTEAFF,TRBJ1-1,TRBD1,TRBV24-1,.
TGTGCCAGTAGTGTTATCGGGGGTGGCCTTGGCTATGGCTACACCTTC,CASSVIGGGLGYGYTF,TRBJ1-2,.,TRBV19,.
TGTGCCAGCAGTTACGGCCGTGACAATCAGCCCCAGCATTTT,CASSYGRDNQPQHF,TRBJ1-5,.,TRBV6-5,.
TGTGCCAGCAACCCCAGCGGAAGCACAGATACGCAGTATTTT,CASNPSGSTDTQYF,TRBJ2-3,.,TRBV7-8,.
TGTGCCAGCAGTCTGGACATGGCTTCTGGAACAGAGCAGTACTTC,CASSLDMASGTEQYF,TRBJ2-7,.,TRBV27,.
TGTGCCAGCAGTTTGGTGCCCCGCGGAGATACGCAGTATTTT,CASSLVPRGDTQYF,TRBJ2-3,.,TRBV27,.
TGTGCCAGCACCCTCCAGGGGCGCCGAGGCACTGAAGCTTTCTTT,CASTLQGRRGTEAFF,TRBJ1-1,.,TRBV2,.
TGTGCCAGCAGTTATGTTAGAACCGGGGAGCTGTTTTTT,CASSYVRTGELFF,TRBJ2-2,.,TRBV6-5,.
TGTGCCAGCAGTTTCGCACGGGAGGAAGAGACCCAGTACTTC,CASSFAREEETQYF,TRBJ2-5,TRBD2,TRBV28,once
TGTGCCAGCAGTCCGACAGGGAATCATCCCCAGCATTTT,CASSPTGNHPQHF,TRBJ1-5,TRBD1,TRBV2,.
TGTGCCAGCACTCCGGGGACTAGCGGGAGGGTACTTGGGGGGGAGCTGTTTTTT,CASTPGTSGRVLGGELFF,TRBJ2-2,.,TRBV21-1,.
TGTGCCAGCAGAGGTGCGGGACTGCGGTCCTACAATGAGCAGTTCTTC,CASRGAGLRSYNEQFF,TRBJ2-1,.,TRBV2,.
TGTGCCAGCGGACAGACCTCAACAGCTAATGAAAAACTGTTTTTT,CASGQTSTANEKLFF,TRBJ1-4,.,TRBV27,once
TGCGCCAGCAGCTCCCAACCGGGACAGGGTGTTAGGGAGCAGTACTTC,CASSSQPGQGVREQYF,TRBJ2-7,TRBD1,TRBV5-1,.
TGTGCCAGCAGACTGGGACTGACCTATAGCAATCAGCCCCAGCATTTT,CASRLGLTYSNQPQHF,TRBJ1-5,.,TRBV28,few
TGCGCCAGCAGCCAAATTAGGCAGGGGAACTATGGCTACACCTTC,CASSQIRQGNYGYTF,TRBJ1-2,.,TRBV4-3,.
TGTGCCAGCAGCTCAGGGAACTATGGCTACACCTTC,CASSSGNYGYTF,TRBJ1-2,.,TRBV5-6,.
TGCGCCAGCAGCTTGGTATCGCGGGCGGTAAAAAACATTCAGTACTTC,CASSLVSRAVKNIQYF,TRBJ2-4,.,TRBV5-1,.
TGTGCCAGTAGTGTCGGGAACACTGAAGCTTTCTTT,CASSVGNTEAFF,TRBJ1-1,.,TRBV19,.
TGTGCCAGTAGTAACGGACAGTTCAATCAGCCCCAGCATTTT,CASSNGQFNQPQHF,TRBJ1-5,.,TRBV19,.
TGTGCCAGCAGCTTAGGCCCAGGACAGGGAGTCTATGGCTACACCTTC,CASSLGPGQGVYGYTF,TRBJ1-2,TRBD1,TRBV11-2,.
TGTGCCAGCAGCTTACCGGGGGACAGCACAGATACGCAGTATTTT,CASSLPGDSTDTQYF,TRBJ2-3,.,TRBV7-3,.
TGTGCCAGCGGAAGAGCGGGAGGCTACGAGCAGTACTTC,CASGRAGGYEQYF,TRBJ2-7,TRBD2,TRBV27,.
TGTGCCACCAGTGATTCTGGACAGGGGAATGAGCAGTTCTTC,CATSDSGQGNEQFF,TRBJ2-1,TRBD1,TRBV24-1,.
TGTGCCAGCAGATCAGGGAGGTACGAGCAGTACTTC,CASRSGRYEQYF,TRBJ2-7,.,TRBV6-5,once
TGTGCCAGCCGCGAAGGGGGGGGAACCTACAATGAGCAGTTCTTC,CASREGGGTYNEQFF,TRBJ2-1,.,TRBV27,once
TGTGCCAGCCGTACTAGCATCAATGAGCAGTTCTTC,CASRTSINEQFF,TRBJ2-1,.,TRBV27,.
TGTGCCAGCAGTTACCCGACAGCAAACTATGGCTACACCTTC,CASSYPTANYGYTF,TRBJ1-2,.,TRBV6-2/TRBV6-3,.
TGCGCCAGCAGCTTAGCAGGGGGCCAAACTGAAGCTTTCTTT,CASSLAGGQTEAFF,TRBJ1-1,TRBD1,TRBV5-1,once
TGTGCCAGCACTCGGACAGGAACTAGCACAGATACGCAGTATTTT,CASTRTGTSTDTQYF,TRBJ2-3,TRBD1,TRBV27,.
TGTGCCAGCAGTCGACAGGGGGATAGCAGTTACGAGCAGTACTTC,CASSRQGDSSYEQYF,TRBJ2-7,TRBD1,TRBV6-5,.
TGTGCCAGCAGTGACGAATTCCGGGACAGACCAGAGACCCAGTACTTC,CASSDEFRDRPETQYF,TRBJ2-5,TRBD1,TRBV6-1,once
TGTGCCAGCGAGGCCTCCGGGACAGGGCACACTGAAGCTTTCTTT,CASEASGTGHTEAFF,TRBJ1-1,TRBD1,TRBV2,.
TGCGCCAGCAGCCAAGATTATCCCAGCAATCAGCCCCAGCATTTT,CASSQDYPSNQPQHF,TRBJ1-5,.,TRBV4-3,once
TGCGCCAGCAGCTTGGCTAACAGTAACACTGAAGCTTTCTTT,CASSLANSNTEAFF,TRBJ1-1,.,TRBV5-1,.
TGTGCCAGCAGACTCACAGGGGGCGGACAGCCCCAGCATTTT,CASRLTGGGQPQHF,TRBJ1-5,TRBD1,TRBV28,.
TGTGCCAGCAGCCCCCCCCGGCTGGTCGGACAGGGGTCATACGAGCAGTACTTC,CASSPPRLVGQGSYEQYF,TRBJ2-7,TRBD1,TRBV11-2,.
TGTGCCAGCAGCTTAGCGGGGGCGGGGGCAACCAATTCACCCCTCCACTTT,CASSLAGAGATNSPLHF,TRBJ1-6,.,TRBV7-6,.
TGTGCCAGCAGAGGGACAGGGAGGCACGAGCAGTACTTC,CASRGTGRHEQYF,TRBJ2-7,TRBD1,TRBV27,.
TGTGCCAGCAGCTTAGGAGGGGGAACTGAAGCTTTCTTT,CASSLGGGTEAFF,TRBJ1-1,.,TRBV7-8,.
TGTGCCAGCAGTTCCGCAATTAGCGGGGCGAACACCGGGGAGCTGTTTTTT,CASSSAISGANTGELFF,TRBJ2-2,TRBD2,TRBV7-9,once
TGTGCCAGCAGCTTTGGCGGGGGGAGTGGCACGCAGTATTTT,CASSFGGGSGTQYF,TRBJ2-3,TRBD2,TRBV13,.
TGTGCCAGCAGCTTGGGAGGTTTCTATGGCTACACCTTC,CASSLGGFYGYTF,TRBJ1-2,.,TRBV5-4,.
TGTGCCGCGGCGGGACAGGCCGTTATGGGCTACACCTTC,CAAAGQAVMGYTF,TRBJ1-2,TRBD1,TRBV28,.
TGTGCCAGTAGTACGAAGTTTACAGGGAGAGCTAACTATGGCTACACCTTC,CASSTKFTGRANYGYTF,TRBJ1-2,.,TRBV19,.